These 13 T cell receptor beta chains were all obtained from the same sample, sequenced in a study of Ad26.COV2.S vaccination and SARS-CoV-2 variants. Treatment of the sample: roughly 19 received Ad26.COV2.S at low or high dose, single or two shots; roughly five received placebo; per-sample allocation not given. Collection of samples fell on day 63 after the first vaccine or placebo injection. The data were produced by immunoSEQ multiplex PCR, yet TCRdb's version contains in-frame clones alone and is incomplete. The sample contains hundreds of thousands of clones, approximately 89% of which appear only once. The specimen was peripheral blood, collected in a trial of Ad26.COV2.S vaccine versus placebo. These receptors were taken from a person between 18 and 60 years old who received the Ad26.COV2.S COVID-19 vaccine or a placebo.

The V gene is TRBV18, the J gene TRBJ1-1; possible D gene TRBD1, 5 bases. In germline, CDR1 is KGHSH, CDR2 LQKENI. CDR3 length: 16 amino acids. V lost 1 base and J lost 2, with 14 bases in between. CDR3 loop: CASSPLRQNANTEAFF. The CDR3 bases are TGTGCCAGCTCACCACTCCGACAGAACGCAAACACTGAAGCTTTCTTT.

In its sample, this clone was seen a few times. This sequence joins TRBV12-5 and TRBJ1-2; D not certain. Trimming left V 0 bases short and J 4 bases short, with 12 bases between. Germline CDR1 and CDR2: LGHNT and FRNRAP. The length of the CDR3 is 15 residues. The CDR3 nucleotides are TGTGCTAGTGGTTTGGTTGGTGGCAGGCCCTATGGCTACACCTTC. Translating gives CASGLVGGRPYGYTF.

This clone was seen once. This chain connects TRBV28 to TRBJ2-1, with unresolved D. This CDR3 region has 13 residues. The V and J ends lost 8 bases and 15 bases respectively, with 23 bases between them. Germline V gene lookup returns CDR1 MDHEN and CDR2 SYDVKM. Written as DNA, the CDR3 is TGTGCCAGCTTCCCTGGGCGTTCTGATCATCCGTTCTTC. This encodes CASFPGRSDHPFF.

This clone was seen only a few times. The V gene is TRBV7-9, the J gene TRBJ2-7, with TRBD2 matching 10 bases. The CDR3 length is 14 residues. The V gene end was trimmed by 3 bases and the J gene end by 6 bases; junction bases not matched to a gene: 5. The germline V gene encodes CDR1 SEHNR and CDR2 FQNEAQ (reference sequence). The CDR3 reads CASSLGASGSEQYV. In DNA form, the CDR3 reads TGTGCCAGCAGCTTGGGGGCTAGCGGGAGCGAGCAGTACGTC.

The chain joins TRBV4-1 to TRBJ2-5, with TRBD1 identical over 7 bases. This CDR3 has 15 amino acids. V shed 3 bases and J 3 bases; nucleotides not matched to a gene: 7. CDR1 is MGHRA, CDR2 YSYEKL, per germline. CDR3 in DNA: TGCGCCAGCAGCCATCGACCCGGGACAGAAGAGACCCAGTACTTC. As protein: CASSHRPGTEETQYF.

CDR3 DNA sequence: TGTGCCAGTAGTATCAGATCAGGGATCCGGAACACTGAAGCTTTCTTT. Translating it yields CASSIRSGIRNTEAFF. The chain employs TRBV19 and TRBJ1-1, with D tentatively TRBD1 (5 bases). From germline, CDR1 is LNHDA and CDR2 SQIVND (reference sequence). This CDR3 contains 16 residues. Trimming stripped 3 bases from V and 1 base from J, with 15 bases between.

V and J are TRBV7-2 and TRBJ2-2; D not certain. Trimming left V 1 base short and J 2 bases short, with 8 bases between. Germline CDR1 is SGHTA and CDR2 is FQGNSA. CDR3 size: 15 residues. The CDR3 loop reads CASSLVLLNTGELFF. Written as DNA, the CDR3 is TGTGCCAGCAGCTTAGTTCTACTTAACACCGGGGAGCTGTTTTTT.

The chain couples TRBV5-1 to TRBJ2-3; D might be TRBD1 or TRBD2, each matching 6 bases. V was shortened by 6 bases and J by 1 base, with 21 bases between the two germline ends. Germline V gene sequence: CDR1 SGHRS, CDR2 YFSETQ. The CDR3 runs 17 residues. The chain's CDR3 is CASKGSRGGLGTDTQYF. CDR3 sequence (DNA): TGCGCCAGCAAAGGATCCCGAGGGGGGCTAGGCACAGATACGCAGTATTTT.

The V call is TRBV7-9, the J call TRBJ2-2; D is possibly TRBD1 or TRBD2 (5 bases each). Germline loops: CDR1 SEHNR, CDR2 FQNEAQ (reference sequence). Between the trimmed V and J ends, which lost 8 bases and 1 base, there was a span of 8 bases. This CDR3 region has 13 residues. CDR3 residues: CASLGENTGELFF. In nucleotides, the CDR3 is TGTGCCAGCCTGGGGGAGAACACCGGGGAGCTGTTTTTT.

The rearrangement uses TRBV28 and TRBJ1-1, with D perhaps matching TRBD1 (6 bases). CDR1 is MDHEN, CDR2 SYDVKM, per germline. The CDR3 is made up of 12 amino acids. V dropped 6 bases and J dropped 7 bases, with 12 bases sitting between them. In nucleotides, the CDR3 is TGTGCCAGCAGAAAACAGGGAAATGAAGCTTTCTTT. It encodes CASRKQGNEAFF. The full variable domain, with the rest looked up from reference TRBV28 and TRBJ1-1, is DVKVTQSSRYLVKRTGEKVFLECVQDMDHENMFWYRQDPGLGLRLIYFSYDVKMKEKGDIPEGYSVSREKKERFSLILESASTNQTSMYLCASRKQGNEAFFGQGTRLTVV.

The chain employs TRBV4-1 and TRBJ2-3; 8 bases are a match to TRBD2. CDR1 is MGHRA and CDR2 is YSYEKL in the germline V gene. V lost 0 bases, J lost 3 bases, and 5 bases stayed unmatched. The CDR3 length is 16 residues. The DNA for the CDR3 is TGCGCCAGCAGCCAAGAAGTCGGGGGGGATACAGATACGCAGTATTTT. Translated: CASSQEVGGDTDTQYF.

This clone has just one count. The V call is TRBV7-2, the J call TRBJ2-7, with TRBD1 matching over 10 bases. The CDR3 is 15 amino acids. Germline V gene lookup returns CDR1 SGHTA and CDR2 FQGNSA. V lost 1 base, J lost 8 bases, and 8 bases stayed unmatched. This CDR3 reads CASSLGPGQGIQQYF. The CDR3 region has the DNA TGTGCCAGCAGCTTAGGCCCGGGACAGGGGATTCAGCAGTACTTC.

The chain uses TRBV11-1 and TRBJ2-1; 7 positions match TRBD2. CDR1 and CDR2 from the germline V gene are SGHAT and FQDESV (reference sequence). J was trimmed by 8 bases and V by 1 base; bases with no gene match: 5. CDR3 length: 14 amino acids. CDR3 loop: CASSLVGLLHEQFF. In DNA, the CDR3 is TGTGCCAGCAGCTTAGTGGGACTACTTCATGAGCAGTTCTTC. Based on the CDR3 plus reference TRBV11-1 and TRBJ2-1, the full variable domain is EAEVAQSPRYKITEKSQAVAFWCDPISGHATLYWYRQILGQGPELLVQFQDESVVDDSQLPKDRFSAERLKGVDSTLKIQPAELGDSAMYLCASSLVGLLHEQFFGPGTRLTVL.